One sample yielded the 15 T cell receptor beta chains listed below, sequenced in a study of blood T cells in healthy people across ages. Next came a second PCR, run for roughly 6 to 11 cycles, which used a sample-barcoded 5' primer along with a J-beta primer mix. From the 5' RACE reads, TCRdb called clonotypes with MiXCR, one entry per CDR3 protein. This sample yields about 930,000 distinct CDR3 sequences, of which roughly 28% are seen a single time; 10% belongs to the top ten. The sample was also reused in another study, on T cells of mothers and their children.

The sample was blood. These receptors were taken from a woman aged 40 to 49 in good health.

This clonotype was detected a few times. This chain uses TRBV10-3 with TRBJ2-2; 7 bases line up with TRBD1. Germline loops: CDR1 ENHRY, CDR2 SYGVKD. This CDR3 is built from 14 residues. With V trimmed by 9 bases and J by 0 bases, 4 bases remained unmatched. CDR3 coding DNA: TGTGCCATGAGACAGGGCCCGAACACCGGGGAGCTGTTTTTT. Translation: CAMRQGPNTGELFF.

This clonotype was counted a few times. This chain links TRBV20-1 with TRBJ1-2; 7 bases agree with TRBD1. The CDR3 runs to 14 residues. Germline V gene lookup returns CDR1 DFQATT and CDR2 SNEGSKA (reference sequence). V gave up 3 bases and J gave up 0 bases; unmatched junction bases: 4. CDR3 sequence (DNA): TGCAGTGCTAGTAGCGGGACAGCTAACTATGGCTACACCTTC. Translated: CSASSGTANYGYTF.

On this clonotype itself: A much bigger clone sits one base away, suggesting this may be a read error. The J gene is TRBJ2-7, the V gene TRBV7-3, with D possibly TRBD2 on 6 matching bases. Germline CDR1 is SGHTA and CDR2 is FQGTGA. There are 14 residues in the CDR3. Here the CDR3 DNA reads TGTTCCAGCAGCCGGGCGGGGCTCTCCTACGAGCAGTACTTC. Its protein product is CSSSRAGLSYEQYF.

This clonotype was found many times. The chain links TRBV5-1 to TRBJ2-5; D might be TRBD2 (6 bases). The J call may be in error: the DNA end matches TRBJ2-7 better. The CDR3 contains 16 residues. Looked up from germline, CDR1 is SGHRS and CDR2 is YFSETQ. The CDR3 loop is CASSPEGQVSSREQYF. CDR3 coding DNA: TGCGCCAGCAGCCCGGAGGGTCAGGTGTCCTCGCGCGAGCAGTACTTC.

The chain employs TRBV21-1 and TRBJ2-1; the table gives TRBD1 as D, unverified against the DNA. TRBV21-1 represents a pseudogene. The CDR3 is made up of 18 amino acids. This CDR3 reads CASSPRAGTLSSYNEQFF. Here the CDR3 DNA reads TGTGCCAGCAGCCCTAGGGCGGGGACCTTAAGCTCCTACAATGAGCAGTTCTTC.

V usage is TRBV20-1 and J usage is TRBJ2-1; D gene ambiguous. CDR1 is DFQATT and CDR2 is SNEGSKA in the germline V gene (reference sequence). This CDR3 is built from 14 residues. V was shortened by 1 base and J by 10 bases, with 17 bases between the two germline ends. CDR3 in DNA: TGCAGTGCTAGAGTCTCAGGACGGACCCGGGAGCAGTTCTTC. It specifies CSARVSGRTREQFF.

The rearrangement joins TRBV18 to TRBJ2-5; 7 positions match TRBD1. Germline trimming cut 3 bases from V and 2 bases from J; bases unmatched to any gene: 6. CDR3 size: 15 residues. CDR1 is KGHSH, CDR2 LQKENI, per germline. CDR3 nucleotide sequence: TGTGCCAGCTCACCCATGCCGGGACAGCAAGAGACCCAGTACTTC. This codes for CASSPMPGQQETQYF.

The chain links TRBV24-1 to TRBJ2-7; tentatively, D is TRBD1 or TRBD2 (5 bases each). The germline V gene has CDR1 KGHDR and CDR2 SFDVKD. The CDR3 loop spans 12 amino acids. Trimming took 3 bases from V and 11 from J, leaving 13 bases between them. The CDR3 loop reads CATSDQGRQEYF. The CDR3 DNA reads TGTGCCACCAGTGATCAGGGACGGCAGGAGTACTTC.

The gene calls are TRBV27 and TRBJ1-2, with a weak D call TRBD1 (5 bases). Germline CDR1 reads MNHEY; CDR2 reads SMNVEV (reference sequence). This CDR3 region has 14 residues. V was clipped by 8 bases and J by 2 bases, with 15 bases between them. The CDR3 here is CASAWDGGNYGYTF. DNA for the CDR3: TGTGCCAGCGCCTGGGACGGCGGAAACTATGGCTACACCTTC.

Many counts were recorded for this clonotype. This chain joins TRBV7-2 and TRBJ2-7; 9 bases are shared with TRBD2. The junction had 7 bases not matched to a gene; V was cut back by 6 bases and J by 4 bases. Germline CDR1 reads SGHTA; CDR2 reads FQGNSA. The CDR3 length is 14 residues. The CDR3 is CASRAGGSKYEQYF. The CDR3 DNA reads as TGTGCCAGCAGAGCGGGGGGATCTAAATACGAGCAGTACTTC.

About this clonotype itself: The germline gene is not matched at one end of the junction; a read error may be the cause. V gene TRBV7-2 combines with J gene TRBJ2-1; TRBD1 aligns across 8 bases. Germline loops: CDR1 SGHTA, CDR2 FQGNSA. The CDR3 runs to 15 residues. The CDR3 reads CAGSIRQGRYNEQFF. DNA for the CDR3: TGTGCCGGCAGCATCCGACAGGGGAGGTACAATGAGCAGTTCTTC.

This clonotype was counted a few times. The V call is TRBV12-3 or TRBV12-4, the J call TRBJ2-1; TRBD1 aligns across 7 bases. After removal of 4 bases from V and 0 bases from J, the junction contained 6 bases not matched to a gene. This CDR3 region has 16 residues. The CDR3 DNA is TGTGCCAGCAGTTCAGGGGGATCGAGCTCCTACAATGAGCAGTTCTTC. This codes for CASSSGGSSSYNEQFF.

On this clonotype: Given a much more abundant clone one base away, this may be a read error. The chain employs TRBV4-1 and TRBJ2-1; D is unresolved. With the DNA end fitting TRBJ2-7 better, the J assignment may be wrong. This CDR3 is built from 13 residues. CDR1 is MGHRA, CDR2 YSYEKL, per germline. This CDR3 is CASSQDIEDEQYF. The CDR3 DNA follows: TGCGCCAGCAGCCAAGATATCGAGGATGAGCAGTACTTC.

This clonotype has a count of ten or more. CDR3 amino acids: CAISEKDRGAYEQYF. CDR3 in DNA: TGTGCCATCAGTGAGAAGGACAGGGGTGCCTACGAGCAGTACTTC. The rearrangement joins TRBV10-3 to TRBJ2-7; 9 bases match TRBD1. The V segment lost 2 bases and the J segment 2 bases; nucleotides outside the gene matches: 4. CDR1 is ENHRY, CDR2 SYGVKD, per germline. This CDR3 has 15 amino acids.

The chain is built from TRBV7-2 and TRBJ2-2; 7 bases line up with TRBD1. V lost 2 bases, J lost 3 bases, and 3 bases stayed unmatched. The CDR3 is 15 residues long. The germline V gene has CDR1 SGHTA and CDR2 FQGNSA. This chain's CDR3 is CASSLWGTDTGELFF. In DNA form, the CDR3 reads TGTGCCAGCAGCTTATGGGGGACAGACACCGGGGAGCTGTTTTTT.